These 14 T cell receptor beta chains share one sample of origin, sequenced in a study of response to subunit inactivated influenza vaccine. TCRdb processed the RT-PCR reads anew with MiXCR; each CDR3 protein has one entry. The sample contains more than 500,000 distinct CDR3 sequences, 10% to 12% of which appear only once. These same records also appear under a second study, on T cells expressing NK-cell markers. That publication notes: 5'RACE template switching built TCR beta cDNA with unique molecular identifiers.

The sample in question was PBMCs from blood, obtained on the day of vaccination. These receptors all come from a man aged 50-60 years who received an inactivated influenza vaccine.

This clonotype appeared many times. In DNA form, the CDR3 reads TGTGCCAGCAGACCAGACGCCGGGTCCTACAATGAGCAGTTCTTC. This gives the protein CASRPDAGSYNEQFF. V usage is TRBV12-3 or TRBV12-4 and J usage is TRBJ2-1; D ambiguous. V was pared by 6 bases and J by 1 base, with 13 bases between. The CDR3 has 15 residues.

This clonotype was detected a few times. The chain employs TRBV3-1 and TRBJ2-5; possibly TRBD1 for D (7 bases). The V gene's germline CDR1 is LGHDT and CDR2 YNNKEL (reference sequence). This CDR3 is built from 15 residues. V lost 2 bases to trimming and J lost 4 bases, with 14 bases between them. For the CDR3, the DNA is TGTGCCAGCAGCCAACTATGGCAGGGGGGAGAGACCCAGTACTTC. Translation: CASSQLWQGGETQYF.

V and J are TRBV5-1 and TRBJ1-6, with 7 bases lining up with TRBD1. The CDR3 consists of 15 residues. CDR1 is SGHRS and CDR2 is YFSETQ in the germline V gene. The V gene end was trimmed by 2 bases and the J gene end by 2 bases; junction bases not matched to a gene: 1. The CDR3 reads CASSFGTAYNSPLHF. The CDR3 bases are TGCGCCAGCAGCTTCGGGACAGCCTATAATTCACCCCTCCACTTT.

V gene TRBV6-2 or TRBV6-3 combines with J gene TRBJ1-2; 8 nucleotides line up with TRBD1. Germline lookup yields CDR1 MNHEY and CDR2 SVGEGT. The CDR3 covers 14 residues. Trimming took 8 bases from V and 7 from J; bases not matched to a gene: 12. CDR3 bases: TGTGCCAGCGTACAGGGGACAGGCACGGGTGGCTACACCTTC. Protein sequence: CASVQGTGTGGYTF.

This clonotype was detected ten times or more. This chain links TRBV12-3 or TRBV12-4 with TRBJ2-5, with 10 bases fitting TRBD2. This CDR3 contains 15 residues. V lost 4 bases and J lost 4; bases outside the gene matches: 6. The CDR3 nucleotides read TGTGCCAGCAGTTCGGCTAGCGGGGGTCGAGAGACCCAGTACTTC. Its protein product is CASSSASGGRETQYF.

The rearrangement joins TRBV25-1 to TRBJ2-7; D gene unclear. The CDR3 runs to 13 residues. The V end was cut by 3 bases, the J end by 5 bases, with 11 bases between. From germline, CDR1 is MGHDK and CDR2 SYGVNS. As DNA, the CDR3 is TGTGCCAGCAGTGAGGGTTCGAACCACGAGCAGTACTTC. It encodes CASSEGSNHEQYF.

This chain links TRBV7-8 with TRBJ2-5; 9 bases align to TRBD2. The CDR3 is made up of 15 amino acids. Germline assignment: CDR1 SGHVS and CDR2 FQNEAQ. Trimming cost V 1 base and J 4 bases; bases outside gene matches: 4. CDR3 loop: CASSLGSSGVETQYF. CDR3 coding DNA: TGTGCCAGCAGCTTAGGGTCTAGCGGGGTAGAGACCCAGTACTTC.

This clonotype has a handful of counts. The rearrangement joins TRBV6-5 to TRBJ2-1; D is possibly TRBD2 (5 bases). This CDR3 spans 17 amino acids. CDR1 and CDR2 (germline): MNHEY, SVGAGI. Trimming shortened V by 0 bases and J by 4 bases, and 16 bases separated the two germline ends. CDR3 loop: CASSYSSTARTYNEQFF. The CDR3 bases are TGTGCCAGCAGTTACTCGTCTACAGCTCGGACTTACAATGAGCAGTTCTTC.

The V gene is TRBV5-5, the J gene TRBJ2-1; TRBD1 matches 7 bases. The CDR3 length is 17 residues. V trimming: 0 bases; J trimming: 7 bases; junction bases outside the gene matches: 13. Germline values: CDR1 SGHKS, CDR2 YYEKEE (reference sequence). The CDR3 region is CASSLGTGYQQRNEQFF. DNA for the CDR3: TGTGCCAGCAGCTTGGGGACAGGCTACCAACAGAGAAATGAGCAGTTCTTC.

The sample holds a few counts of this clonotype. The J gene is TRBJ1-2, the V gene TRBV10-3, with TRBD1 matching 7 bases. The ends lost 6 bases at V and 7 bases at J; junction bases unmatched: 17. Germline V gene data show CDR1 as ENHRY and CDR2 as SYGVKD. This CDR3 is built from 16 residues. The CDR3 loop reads CAIRPETGLGISGYTF. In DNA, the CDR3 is TGTGCCATCAGGCCTGAGACAGGGTTGGGGATATCTGGCTACACCTTC.

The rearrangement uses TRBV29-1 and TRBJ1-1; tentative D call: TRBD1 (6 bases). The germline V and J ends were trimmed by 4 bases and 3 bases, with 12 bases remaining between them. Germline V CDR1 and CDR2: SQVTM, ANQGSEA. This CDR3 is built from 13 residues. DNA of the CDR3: TGCAGCGTTGTATACAGGGCTGACACTGAAGCTTTCTTT. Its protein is CSVVYRADTEAFF.

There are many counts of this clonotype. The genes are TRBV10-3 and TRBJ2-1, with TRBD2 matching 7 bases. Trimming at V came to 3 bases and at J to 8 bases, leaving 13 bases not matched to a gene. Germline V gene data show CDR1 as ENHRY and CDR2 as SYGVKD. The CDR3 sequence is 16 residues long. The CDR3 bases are TGTGCCATCAGTGAATTGGGGAGCGGGACCTCCCATGAGCAGTTCTTC. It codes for CAISELGSGTSHEQFF.

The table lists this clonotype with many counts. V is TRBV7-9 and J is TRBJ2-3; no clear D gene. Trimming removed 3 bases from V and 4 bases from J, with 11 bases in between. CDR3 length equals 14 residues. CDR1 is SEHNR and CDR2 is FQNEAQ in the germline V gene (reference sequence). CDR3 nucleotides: TGTGCCAGCAGCTTTCAGCTCAATCCAGATACGCAGTATTTT. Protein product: CASSFQLNPDTQYF.

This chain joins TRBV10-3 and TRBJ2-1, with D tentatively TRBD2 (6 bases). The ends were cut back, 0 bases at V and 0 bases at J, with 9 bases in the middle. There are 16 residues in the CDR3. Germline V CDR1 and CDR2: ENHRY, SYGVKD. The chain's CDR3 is CAISESGLYSYNEQFF. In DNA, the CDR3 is TGTGCCATCAGTGAGTCAGGACTATACTCCTACAATGAGCAGTTCTTC.